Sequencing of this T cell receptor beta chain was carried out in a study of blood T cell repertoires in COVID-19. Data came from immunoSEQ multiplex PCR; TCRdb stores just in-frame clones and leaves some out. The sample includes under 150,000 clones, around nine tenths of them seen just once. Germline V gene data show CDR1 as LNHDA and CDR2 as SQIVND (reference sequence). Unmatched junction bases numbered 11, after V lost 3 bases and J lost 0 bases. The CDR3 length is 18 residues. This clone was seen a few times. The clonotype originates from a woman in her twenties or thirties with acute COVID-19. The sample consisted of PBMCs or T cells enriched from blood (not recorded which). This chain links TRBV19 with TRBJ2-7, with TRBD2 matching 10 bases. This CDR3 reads CASSMTSGPLGGSYEQYF. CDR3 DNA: TGTGCCAGTAGTATGACTAGCGGGCCCTTGGGGGGCTCCTACGAGCAGTACTTC.